A single sample is the source of the 8 T cell receptor beta chains below, sequenced in a study of identical twins (dated by TCRdb to the mid-2010s). The library was generated by 5' RACE. Sequenced using an Illumina HiSeq 2000. The public reads were reanalyzed by TCRdb: fastp trimming at Q25, MiXCR alignment, in-frame beta chains only. One record per CDR3 amino acid sequence lists the most common genes and DNA. The table for this sample lists approximately 590,000 distinct CDR3 sequences; roughly 9.9% of them were counted only once. The ten largest clones take up roughly 3% of the sample. The same data also went into a second study, on yellow fever vaccine responses in identical twins.

Sequencing input: PBMCs. All receptors derive from a woman younger than 30 in good health.

The table lists this clonotype with a few counts. The V and J genes are TRBV3-1 and TRBJ2-1; D gene uncertain. This CDR3 region has 15 residues. V lost 4 bases and J lost 4, with 14 bases in between. Germline loops: CDR1 LGHDT, CDR2 YNNKEL (reference sequence). In DNA form, the CDR3 reads TGTGCCAGCAGCCGGAGCTCGGTGGGGTACAATGAGCAGTTCTTC. Translated, it gives CASSRSSVGYNEQFF.

Ten or more counts support this clonotype. The chain combines TRBV12-3 or TRBV12-4 with TRBJ2-7; a weak D match, TRBD2 (6 bases). The CDR3 covers 16 residues. The V and J ends lost 0 bases and 3 bases respectively, with 15 bases between them. As DNA, the CDR3 is TGTGCCAGCAGTTTAGCGGGGCCGGGAGACTTCTACGAGCAGTACTTC. Its protein is CASSLAGPGDFYEQYF.

In this sample, this clonotype turned up many times. The chain employs TRBV3-1 and TRBJ1-3; D gene uncertain. Germline values: CDR1 LGHDT, CDR2 YNNKEL (reference sequence). This CDR3 has 14 amino acids. Deletions cut 5 bases from V and 1 base from J, with 9 bases between. CDR3 in amino acids: CASSTGNSGNTIYF. The DNA of the CDR3 is TGTGCCAGCAGCACGGGTAATTCTGGAAACACCATATATTTT.

The table lists this clonotype with a few counts. The V gene is TRBV12-3 or TRBV12-4, the J gene TRBJ2-1; 7 nucleotides match TRBD1. This CDR3 is 16 amino acids long. After removal of 7 bases from V and 2 bases from J, the junction contained 11 bases not matched to a gene. This CDR3 is CASNFYRDSAYNEQFF. In nucleotides, the CDR3 is TGTGCCAGCAATTTTTATCGGGACAGCGCCTACAATGAGCAGTTCTTC.

The rearrangement uses TRBV28 and TRBJ2-7; D unclear. The V end lost 3 bases, the J end lost 2 bases, and 14 bases lay between the germline ends. The CDR3 extends over 15 amino acids. CDR1 is MDHEN, CDR2 SYDVKM, per germline. The CDR3 reads CASSFLTIRAYEQYF. The CDR3 DNA sequence: TGTGCCAGCAGTTTTTTGACGATCAGAGCCTACGAGCAGTACTTC.

This clonotype was seen many times. The chain recombines TRBV20-1 with TRBJ2-5, with 9 bases aligning to TRBD2. V shed 1 base and J 2 bases; nucleotides not matched to a gene: 8. Per the germline V gene, CDR1 is DFQATT and CDR2 is SNEGSKA (reference sequence). This CDR3 contains 16 residues. The CDR3 reads CSARGYSAGGQETQYF. The CDR3, as DNA: TGCAGTGCTAGAGGGTACTCAGCGGGGGGTCAAGAGACCCAGTACTTC.

The chain combines TRBV20-1 with TRBJ2-3; 11 bases fit TRBD1. Germline loops: CDR1 DFQATT, CDR2 SNEGSKA (reference sequence). J was trimmed by 4 bases and V by 4 bases; bases with no gene match: 4. The CDR3 is 14 amino acids. The DNA of the CDR3 is TGCAGTGCTACACCGGGACAGGGGGCAGATACGCAGTATTTT. Protein product: CSATPGQGADTQYF.

This clonotype was detected ten times or more. The rearrangement joins TRBV27 to TRBJ2-5; D is uncertain. The CDR3 sequence is 13 residues long. CDR1 and CDR2 from the germline V gene are MNHEY and SMNVEV (reference sequence). Trimming took 2 bases from V and 3 from J, leaving 7 bases between them. The CDR3 is CASSLLREETQYF. Written as DNA, the CDR3 is TGTGCCAGCAGTTTACTTCGTGAAGAGACCCAGTACTTC.